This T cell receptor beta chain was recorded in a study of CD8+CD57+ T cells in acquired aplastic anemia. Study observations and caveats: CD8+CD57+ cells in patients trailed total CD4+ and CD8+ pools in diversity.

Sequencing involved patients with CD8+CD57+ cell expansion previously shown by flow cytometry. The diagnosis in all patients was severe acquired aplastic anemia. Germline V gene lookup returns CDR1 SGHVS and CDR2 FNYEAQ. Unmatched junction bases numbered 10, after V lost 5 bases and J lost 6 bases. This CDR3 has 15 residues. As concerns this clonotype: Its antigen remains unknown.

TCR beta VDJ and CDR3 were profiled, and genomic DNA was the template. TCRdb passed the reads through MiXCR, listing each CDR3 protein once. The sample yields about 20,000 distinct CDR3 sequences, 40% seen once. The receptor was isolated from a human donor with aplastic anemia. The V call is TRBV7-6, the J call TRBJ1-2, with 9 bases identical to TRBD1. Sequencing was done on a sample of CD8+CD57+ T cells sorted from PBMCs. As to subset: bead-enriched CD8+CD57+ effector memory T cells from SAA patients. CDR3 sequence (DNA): TGTGCCAGCAGCCTAGGGGACAGGGTGGGAGATGGCTACACCTTC. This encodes CASSLGDRVGDGYTF.